These 8 T cell receptor beta chains were all obtained from the same sample, sequenced in a study of T cell repertoires in cytomegalovirus infection. From the reads, TCRdb called clonotypes with MiXCR, one entry per CDR3 protein. The sample consists of about 180,000 distinct CDR3 sequences, approximately 15% of them appearing once. The sequencing sample was made of PBMCs. These receptors were collected from a human donor in good health (CMV status not recorded). Some clones in this sample may be carry-over from other donors' samples.

The chain recombines TRBV6-1 with TRBJ2-7, with 12 positions matching TRBD2. J lost 4 bases, V lost 6 bases, and 4 bases had no gene match. CDR3 size: 14 residues. CDR1 MNHNS and CDR2 SASEGT come from the germline V gene. The CDR3 here is CASRTSGSWYEQYF. In nucleotides, the CDR3 is TGTGCCAGCAGGACTAGCGGGAGTTGGTACGAGCAGTACTTC.

This clonotype was counted many times. Here the CDR3 DNA reads TGTGCCAGCAGTGAACCGGGACAGGGGAACTATGGCTACACCTTC. Protein: CASSEPGQGNYGYTF. The J gene is TRBJ1-2, the V gene TRBV25-1, with 10 nucleotides matching TRBD1. This CDR3 comprises 15 residues. Germline CDR1 is MGHDK and CDR2 is SYGVNS. The J segment lost 2 bases and the V segment lost 2 bases, leaving 2 bases of the junction unmatched.

The V gene is TRBV27, the J gene TRBJ2-2; a weak D match, TRBD2 (6 bases). Trimming took off 7 bases at V and 6 bases at J, with 15 bases between the two ends. CDR1 and CDR2 from the germline V gene are MNHEY and SMNVEV (reference sequence). The CDR3 has 14 residues. CDR3 protein: CASTGTSGSGELFF. The CDR3 coding sequence is TGTGCCAGCACCGGGACCAGCGGGTCCGGGGAGCTGTTTTTT.

This clonotype has a handful of counts. The chain links TRBV4-1 to TRBJ1-1; D is unresolved. This CDR3 contains 12 residues. Germline values: CDR1 MGHRA, CDR2 YSYEKL. Trimming cost V 4 bases and J 7 bases, with 10 bases left between them. The CDR3 reads CASSRTDNEAFF. The DNA of the CDR3 is TGCGCCAGCAGCCGAACCGATAATGAAGCTTTCTTT.

In its sample, this clonotype was seen a few times. CDR3 sequence reads: CASSLLSGVKADEQFF. The DNA of the CDR3 is TGCGCCAGCAGCTTGCTTTCCGGGGTCAAAGCGGATGAGCAGTTCTTC. The chain combines TRBV5-1 with TRBJ2-1; D may be TRBD2 (5 bases). The germline gives CDR1 SGHRS, CDR2 YFSETQ. V was cut by 1 base and J by 8 bases, with 19 bases left in between. The CDR3 totals 16 residues. The full variable domain, completed using reference TRBV5-1 and TRBJ2-1, is KAGVTQTPRYLIKTRGQQVTLSCSPISGHRSVSWYQQTPGQGLQFLFEYFSETQRNKGNFPGRFSGRQFSNSRSEMNVSTLELGDSALYLCASSLLSGVKADEQFFGPGTRLTVL.

V usage is TRBV12-3 or TRBV12-4 and J usage is TRBJ1-4; the D gene is possibly TRBD1 (5 bases). The CDR3 loop spans 15 amino acids. Trimming cost V 1 base and J 5 bases, with 11 bases left between them. Here the CDR3 reads CASSLEGPPNEKLFF. The CDR3 bases are TGTGCCAGCAGTTTAGAGGGGCCGCCAAATGAAAAACTGTTTTTT.

This clonotype has a handful of counts. The chain is built from TRBV12-3 or TRBV12-4 and TRBJ2-3; 9 bases map to TRBD2. The CDR3 runs 15 residues. With 3 bases clipped from V and 2 bases from J, the junction kept 3 bases outside the gene matches. The CDR3 region is CASSFSGGITDTQYF. DNA of the CDR3: TGTGCCAGCAGTTTTAGCGGGGGAATCACAGATACGCAGTATTTT.

This clonotype was detected ten times or more. The V gene is TRBV11-1, the J gene TRBJ2-1, with D possibly matching TRBD1 (6 bases). With 3 bases removed from V and 6 bases from J, the gap between germline ends came to 15 bases. This CDR3 has 15 amino acids. Germline CDR1 is SGHAT and CDR2 is FQDESV (reference sequence). CDR3 protein: CASSLSTGMGNEQFF. CDR3 nucleotide sequence: TGTGCCAGCAGCTTGAGTACAGGGATGGGCAATGAGCAGTTCTTC.